These 14 T cell receptor beta chains came from one sample sequenced in a study of vaccination and CD4 T cells after COVID-19. The treatment here: roughly 10-day PBMC culture with coronavirus spike peptide pools or control peptides (ViraFEST assay). Sequenced with the Oncomine TCR Beta short-read assay was DNA taken from cultured CD4+ T cells. TCRdb called the PCR reads again in MiXCR, with one record for every CDR3 protein. Of roughly 15,000 distinct CDR3 sequences listed, approximately 70% are singletons. Antigens for these TCRs are unknown. The sample was CD4+ T cells from blood, cultured in vitro. The receptors originated from a human donor who had recovered from COVID-19.

The chain carries TRBV7-2 and TRBJ1-1; D is possibly TRBD1 (6 bases). The CDR3 is 16 residues long. Trimming removed 5 bases at V and 0 bases at J, with 16 bases between. Germline values: CDR1 SGHTA, CDR2 FQGNSA. CDR3 loop: CASSAGPGVMNTEAFF. CDR3 nucleotides: TGTGCCAGCAGCGCCGGGCCAGGGGTAATGAACACTGAAGCTTTCTTT.

The rearrangement uses TRBV11-2 and TRBJ1-2; perhaps TRBD1 as D (5 bases). V dropped 0 bases and J dropped 9 bases, with 17 bases sitting between them. Germline V gene data show CDR1 as SGHAT and CDR2 as FQNNGV. CDR3 length equals 15 residues. The CDR3 DNA sequence: TGTGCCAGCAGCTTAGATCCGGGACGCGGACCCCGCTACACCTTC. Translated, it gives CASSLDPGRGPRYTF.

This clonotype occurred a few times. The V and J genes are TRBV7-3 and TRBJ1-6, with D perhaps matching TRBD1 (5 bases). CDR1 and CDR2 from the germline V gene are SGHTA and FQGTGA. With 4 bases removed from V and 9 bases from J, the gap between germline ends came to 19 bases. The CDR3 has 16 amino acids. The chain's CDR3 is CASSSGLANRGSPLHF. In DNA form, the CDR3 reads TGTGCCAGCAGCTCCGGCCTCGCCAATAGGGGTTCACCCCTCCACTTT. The full variable domain, with the rest looked up from reference TRBV7-3 and TRBJ1-6, is GAGVSQTPSNKVTEKGKYVELRCDPISGHTALYWYRQSLGQGPEFLIYFQGTGAADDSGLPNDRFFAVRPEGSVSTLKIQRTERGDSAVYLCASSSGLANRGSPLHFGNGTRLTVT.

In this sample, this clonotype turned up a few times. The rearrangement links TRBV24-1 to TRBJ1-1; 8 bases agree with TRBD1. The CDR3 extends over 13 amino acids. J lost 3 bases, V lost 9 bases, and 5 bases had no gene match. Germline V gene sequence: CDR1 KGHDR, CDR2 SFDVKD. The CDR3 sequence: CATSRQGYTEAFF. The CDR3 DNA sequence: TGTGCCACCTCGAGACAGGGGTACACTGAAGCTTTCTTT.

This clonotype was detected only a few times. This chain uses TRBV20-1 with TRBJ1-5; 8 positions agree with TRBD1. V was clipped by 3 bases and J by 5 bases; unmatched bases: 6. Germline assignment: CDR1 DFQATT and CDR2 SNEGSKA (reference sequence). CDR3 length: 14 amino acids. The CDR3 DNA reads TGCAGTGCTAGTTGGGCCAGGGGGCATCAGCCCCAGCATTTT. This encodes CSASWARGHQPQHF.

The sample holds a few counts of this clonotype. This sequence joins TRBV7-8 and TRBJ1-3; the D gene is possibly TRBD1 (5 bases). The germline gives CDR1 SGHVS, CDR2 FQNEAQ. Trimming removed 5 bases from V and 2 bases from J, with 22 bases in between. The CDR3 extends over 18 amino acids. The chain's CDR3 is CASSSSGRDQTTGNTIYF. The CDR3 DNA follows: TGTGCCAGCAGCAGTAGTGGGCGGGACCAAACAACTGGAAACACCATATATTTT.

V and J are TRBV2 and TRBJ1-5; no definite D call. Germline V gene sequence: CDR1 SNHLY, CDR2 FYNNEI. The CDR3 covers 15 residues. V was cut by 8 bases and J by 1 base, with 15 bases left in between. The CDR3 nucleotides are TGTGCCAGCCGCCACAAAGCGGGAAGCAATCAGCCCCAGCATTTT. Translation: CASRHKAGSNQPQHF. Variable domain in full (rest from reference TRBV2 and TRBJ1-5): EPEVTQTPSHQVTQMGQEVILRCVPISNHLYFYWYRQILGQKVEFLVSFYNNEISEKSEIFDDQFSVERPDGSNFTLKIRSTKLEDSAMYFCASRHKAGSNQPQHFGDGTRLSIL.

V and J are TRBV27 and TRBJ2-4, with D perhaps given as TRBD1 or TRBD2 (5 bases each). The CDR3 spans 17 residues. Trimming removed 6 bases at V and 4 bases at J, with 22 bases between. Germline values: CDR1 MNHEY, CDR2 SMNVEV (reference sequence). CDR3 sequence (DNA): TGTGCCAGCAGCACCCTATTGAGGGGCGGAGAAAAAAACATTCAGTACTTC. Its protein product is CASSTLLRGGEKNIQYF.

The V gene is TRBV30, the J gene TRBJ1-2, with D hard to call. Germline V gives CDR1 GTSNPN, CDR2 SVGIG (reference sequence). The V gene lost 5 bases and the J gene lost 7 bases, with 11 bases spanning the gap. This CDR3 has 11 amino acids. The CDR3 DNA follows: TGTGCCTGGGGAGTTGGGGTTGGCTACACCTTC. The encoded protein is CAWGVGVGYTF.

V and J are TRBV6-5 and TRBJ1-1, with D perhaps TRBD1 (5 bases). This CDR3 spans 14 amino acids. From germline, CDR1 is MNHEY and CDR2 SVGAGI. The V end was cut by 4 bases, the J end by 1 base, with 10 bases between. The CDR3 DNA reads as TGTGCCAGCAGTTCGCCAACAGGGAACACTGAAGCTTTCTTT. As protein: CASSSPTGNTEAFF.

The J gene is TRBJ2-7, the V gene TRBV20-1; D is ambiguous. V dropped 3 bases and J dropped 1 base, with 19 bases sitting between them. This CDR3 region has 16 residues. CDR1 is DFQATT and CDR2 is SNEGSKA in the germline V gene (reference sequence). The DNA for the CDR3 is TGCAGTGCTAGGGTAGCAGGCAGGATACTTTCCTACGAGCAGTACTTC. It yields the protein CSARVAGRILSYEQYF.

This clonotype appeared a single time. The chain employs TRBV20-1 and TRBJ1-5; D unclear. Germline CDR1 DFQATT, CDR2 SNEGSKA (reference sequence). This CDR3 comprises 14 residues. V dropped 6 bases and J dropped 1 base, with 13 bases sitting between them. This CDR3 reads CSAPGPSSNQPQHF. The DNA for the CDR3 is TGCAGTGCGCCCGGGCCCAGCAGCAATCAGCCCCAGCATTTT.

The chain is built from TRBV30 and TRBJ1-5; the match to TRBD1 covers 7 bases. With V trimmed by 1 base and J by 5 bases, 2 bases remained unmatched. Looked up from germline, CDR1 is GTSNPN and CDR2 is SVGIG (reference sequence). The CDR3 extends over 13 amino acids. CDR3 nucleotide sequence: TGTGCCTGGAGTGCAGGGACAGATCAGCCCCAGCATTTT. It translates to CAWSAGTDQPQHF. Using reference TRBV30 and TRBJ1-5 for the parts outside the CDR3, the full variable domain is SQTIHQWPATLVQPVGSPLSLECTVEGTSNPNLYWYRQAAGRGLQLLFYSVGIGQISSEVPQNLSASRPQDRQFILSSKKLLLSDSGFYLCAWSAGTDQPQHFGDGTRLSIL.

J is TRBJ1-4 and V is TRBV12-3 or TRBV12-4, with D tentatively TRBD1 (5 bases). V lost 6 bases to trimming and J lost 10 bases, with 21 bases between them. There are 15 residues in the CDR3. DNA for the CDR3: TGTGCCAGCAGGCACTCCGGGACCGGGTTCCGAAAACTGTTTTTT. Its protein is CASRHSGTGFRKLFF.